This TCR beta chain emerged from a study of blood T cell repertoires in COVID-19. Cohort 3 recovered donors had two negative PCRs, clearance, or symptom resolution. Per the original data handling: Amplification with reference gene primers provided the estimates of nucleated cell counts. Here immunoSEQ multiplex PCR was the method, and the copy in TCRdb shows in-frame clones only, minus some. V and J calls and clone size are given by that table; D and trimming were obtained from the DNA. This table holds hundreds of thousands of clones, roughly nine tenths found once. Germline assignment: CDR1 SGHNT and CDR2 YYREEE (reference sequence). Germline trimming cut 0 bases from V and 4 bases from J; bases unmatched to any gene: 8. This CDR3 region has 16 residues.

The clonotype originates from a man aged 55 to 70 who had recovered from COVID-19. Material for sequencing was PBMCs or T cells enriched from blood (not recorded which). The V gene is TRBV5-4, the J gene TRBJ2-3, with TRBD2 matching over 7 bases. The CDR3 loop reads CASSLGAGPVADTQYF. The CDR3 nucleotides are TGTGCCAGCAGCTTGGGAGCGGGACCCGTGGCAGATACGCAGTATTTT.